The sequence of this T cell receptor beta chain was determined in a study of blood T cells in healthy people across ages. Overall study context: About one barcoded TCR beta cDNA was captured per two T cells. Study findings and constraints: Diversity was higher, and naive CD4+ cells more numerous, in long-lived donors than in aged donors.

V gave up 6 bases and J gave up 7 bases, with 15 bases separating them. CDR3 length: 12 residues. The germline V gene has CDR1 DFQATT and CDR2 SNEGSKA (reference sequence). Using a J-beta primer mix together with a sample-barcoded 5' primer, a second PCR was run for 7 to 11 cycles. TCRdb passed the 5' RACE reads through MiXCR, listing each CDR3 protein once. The sample lists 650,000 to 700,000 distinct CDR3 sequences, around 50% occurring once. Notes on this clonotype: What it recognizes is unknown.

This TCR was recovered from an elderly woman in good health. Sequencing was carried out using blood. This rearrangement joins TRBV20-1 to TRBJ1-2; tentatively, D is TRBD1 (6 bases). The CDR3: CSALDPGAGYTF. The CDR3 DNA sequence: TGCAGTGCCCTAGACCCGGGGGCTGGCTACACCTTC.